A selection of T cell receptor beta chains follows, all from one sample in a study of type 1 regulatory T cells. For these receptors, no antigen is known. TCRdb reanalysed the reads using MiXCR and keeps one entry per CDR3 protein. This table has some 20,000 distinct CDR3 sequences, around 43% appearing once. The sample taken for sequencing was cultured T cells, either the whole culture or a sorted T cell fraction (not recorded which). These receptor sequences come from a human donor in good health. CDR3s include the opening cysteine and the closing phenylalanine or tryptophan. Each record gives: V gene, clone size, D gene, J gene, CDR3 protein, CDR3 DNA. A D gene is named only where the DNA matches it firmly. Only some rows state a clone size, as once, few, many or a class for expanded clones.

>TRBV6-6|NA|TRBD2|TRBJ2-5
CASRAGGPETQYF
TGTGCCAGCAGAGCGGGGGGGCCAGAGACCCAGTACTTC
>TRBV6-2/TRBV6-3|NA|NA|TRBJ1-1
CATSGPYTEAFF
TGTGCCACCTCGGGTCCATATACTGAAGCTTTCTTT
>TRBV19|NA|NA|TRBJ2-7
CASRRGLTYEQYF
TGTGCCAGCAGACGGGGTTTAACCTACGAGCAGTACTTC
>TRBV21-1|NA|NA|TRBJ1-5
CASNVEGPQPQHF
TGTGCCAGCAATGTCGAGGGGCCTCAGCCCCAGCATTTT
>TRBV10-3|NA|TRBD1|TRBJ1-1
CAISVPDGTGFLGTEAFF
TGTGCCATCAGTGTTCCGGACGGGACAGGGTTCTTAGGGACTGAAGCTTTCTTT
>TRBV7-8|many|NA|TRBJ2-3
CASSWVRRGRTDTQYF
TGTGCCAGCAGCTGGGTCAGGAGAGGACGCACAGATACGCAGTATTTT
>TRBV15|NA|TRBD1|TRBJ2-6
CATSRAGTVVSGANVLTF
TGTGCCACCAGCAGAGCCGGGACAGTAGTCTCTGGGGCCAACGTCCTGACTTTC
>TRBV11-2|NA|NA|TRBJ1-1
CASSLERLSTEAFF
TGTGCCAGCAGCTTAGAACGGCTCAGCACTGAAGCTTTCTTT
>TRBV19|few|TRBD1|TRBJ1-5
CATRPGQDSNQPQHF
TGTGCCACCCGACCGGGACAGGATAGCAATCAGCCCCAGCATTTT
>TRBV5-1|NA|TRBD2|TRBJ2-1
CASSSWGGSREQFF
TGCGCCAGCAGCTCCTGGGGGGGGAGCCGGGAGCAGTTCTTC
>TRBV5-1|few|NA|TRBJ2-7
CASSLVGLEQYF
TGCGCCAGCAGCTTGGTGGGGCTAGAGCAGTACTTC
>TRBV12-3/TRBV12-4|NA|NA|TRBJ2-1
CASSPTGFYNEQFF
TGTGCCAGCAGTCCAACAGGGTTCTACAATGAGCAGTTCTTC
>TRBV6-5|NA|NA|TRBJ1-2
CASSRGRLAGGYTF
TGTGCCAGCAGCCGCGGTAGGTTGGCGGGTGGCTACACCTTC
>TRBV20-1|NA|NA|TRBJ1-2
CSASRTRGNYGYTF
TGCAGTGCTAGCAGGACAAGGGGTAACTATGGCTACACCTTC
>TRBV5-6|NA|TRBD1|TRBJ2-1
CASSRTGGYNEQFF
TGTGCCAGCAGCCGGACAGGGGGCTATAATGAGCAGTTCTTC
>TRBV9|NA|TRBD1|TRBJ1-6
CASSPWTGINSPLHF
TGTGCCAGCAGCCCGTGGACAGGGATTAATTCACCCCTCCACTTT
>TRBV10-3|NA|NA|TRBJ2-3
CATGEATDTQYF
TGTGCCACGGGAGAGGCAACAGATACGCAGTATTTT
>TRBV13|NA|TRBD1|TRBJ2-4
CASSFTGIVLRTGDILGKNIQYF
TGTGCCAGCAGCTTTACGGGCATTGTTCTACGGACAGGGGATATCCTGGGCAAAAACATTCAGTACTTC
>TRBV27|NA|NA|TRBJ1-1
CASSPTLGGRTEAFF
TGTGCCAGCAGTCCAACTCTGGGAGGGAGGACTGAAGCTTTCTTT
>TRBV25-1|NA|NA|TRBJ1-1
CASTQGNTEAFF
TGTGCCAGCACCCAAGGGAACACTGAAGCTTTCTTT
>TRBV27|once|TRBD2|TRBJ2-5
CASRPPGGSWGTQYF
TGTGCCAGCCGTCCCCCCGGCGGGAGTTGGGGGACCCAGTACTTC
>TRBV5-1|NA|TRBD1|TRBJ2-3
CASSPDRGFTDTQYF
TGCGCCAGCAGTCCGGACAGGGGGTTCACAGATACGCAGTATTTT
>TRBV12-5|NA|NA|TRBJ2-3
CASGLVVGPSTDTQYF
TGTGCTAGTGGTTTGGTAGTTGGACCTAGCACAGATACGCAGTATTTT
>TRBV5-1|NA|TRBD1|TRBJ2-7
CASSLAYGTGEDEQYF
TGCGCCAGCAGCTTGGCCTATGGGACAGGCGAGGACGAGCAGTACTTC
>TRBV6-2/TRBV6-3|few|TRBD2|TRBJ2-3
CASSPTWSLAGIRKKTDTQYF
TGTGCCAGCAGCCCCACCTGGTCGCTAGCGGGCATCCGTAAAAAGACAGATACGCAGTATTTT
>TRBV28|NA|NA|TRBJ1-1
CASSLWGGYTEAFF
TGTGCCAGCAGCTTATGGGGAGGGTACACTGAAGCTTTCTTT
>TRBV5-5|NA|NA|TRBJ1-3
CASSLTGYGNTIYF
TGTGCCAGCAGCTTGACGGGATATGGAAACACCATATATTTT
>TRBV2|NA|TRBD2|TRBJ2-2
CASSAGGRTGELFF
TGTGCCAGCAGTGCGGGGGGGCGCACCGGGGAGCTGTTTTTT
>TRBV6-6|medium-sized|TRBD2|TRBJ2-1
CASSQPTSGGVGNEQFF
TGTGCCAGCAGTCAACCGACTAGCGGGGGGGTGGGGAATGAGCAGTTCTTC
>TRBV9|few|TRBD1|TRBJ2-5
CASSVTGTGGGGTQYF
TGTGCCAGCAGCGTGACCGGGACAGGGGGCGGTGGGACCCAGTACTTC
>TRBV29-1|NA|NA|TRBJ2-7
CSGGEHYEQYF
TGCAGCGGGGGTGAGCACTACGAGCAGTACTTC
>TRBV5-1|few|NA|TRBJ2-2
CASSYDGAGELFF
TGCGCCAGCAGCTACGATGGGGCCGGGGAGCTGTTTTTT
>TRBV7-2|NA|NA|TRBJ2-7
CASSPRRSSYEQYF
TGTGCCAGCAGCCCCCGTAGGAGCTCCTACGAGCAGTACTTC
>TRBV7-2|few|TRBD2|TRBJ2-1
CASRQRPSASGYNEQFF
TGTGCCAGCAGGCAACGTCCGTCGGCTAGCGGGTACAATGAGCAGTTCTTC
>TRBV7-3|NA|TRBD2|TRBJ2-1
CASSLAGVSREQFF
TGTGCCAGCAGCTTAGCGGGGGTATCGCGGGAGCAGTTCTTC
>TRBV6-2/TRBV6-3|many|TRBD1|TRBJ2-4
CASSLTGRIIAKNIQYF
TGTGCCAGCAGCCTGACAGGGCGAATAATAGCCAAAAACATTCAGTACTTC
>TRBV27|NA|NA|TRBJ1-2
CASSSGTLGSGYTF
TGTGCCAGCAGTTCCGGGACATTGGGGAGTGGCTACACCTTC
>TRBV5-1|NA|NA|TRBJ1-4
CASSEHNLSSEKLFF
TGCGCCAGCAGCGAACATAACCTGAGCAGTGAAAAACTGTTTTTT
>TRBV5-5|NA|TRBD1|TRBJ2-2
CASRRTGSTGELFF
TGTGCCAGCAGGAGGACAGGGTCCACCGGGGAGCTGTTTTTT
>TRBV20-1|NA|NA|TRBJ1-1
CSARSSNPGNTEAFF
TGCAGTGCTAGAAGTTCGAATCCAGGTAACACTGAAGCTTTCTTT
>TRBV12-3/TRBV12-4|NA|NA|TRBJ2-2
CASRSGTLGELFF
TGTGCCAGCAGATCCGGGACACTGGGGGAGCTGTTTTTT
>TRBV6-5|few|NA|TRBJ1-3
CASSPTQGGNTIYF
TGTGCCAGCAGTCCCACACAAGGTGGAAACACCATATATTTT
>TRBV18|NA|NA|TRBJ1-6
CASSVAINSPLHF
TGTGCCAGCTCAGTCGCGATTAATTCACCCCTCCACTTT
>TRBV20-1|few|TRBD2|TRBJ2-1
CSAPTTSGVSNEQFF
TGCAGTGCGCCGACCACTAGCGGGGTGAGCAATGAGCAGTTCTTC
>TRBV6-6|NA|NA|TRBJ1-5
CASSRTQNQPQHF
TGTGCCAGCAGCCGGACCCAAAATCAGCCCCAGCATTTT
>TRBV4-1|NA|TRBD2|TRBJ2-1
CASREGAAGGPYNEQFF
TGCGCCAGCAGGGAGGGGGCAGCGGGGGGGCCCTACAATGAGCAGTTCTTC
>TRBV5-1|NA|TRBD1|TRBJ2-3
CASRSTPGTERTDTQYF
TGCGCCAGCAGGTCAACTCCCGGGACAGAACGCACAGATACGCAGTATTTT
>TRBV7-9|NA|NA|TRBJ2-1
CASSPDNEQFF
TGTGCCAGCAGCCCGGACAATGAGCAGTTCTTC
>TRBV2|NA|TRBD2|TRBJ2-3
CASSAGLAGGSTQYF
TGTGCCAGCAGCGCTGGACTAGCGGGGGGCAGTACGCAGTATTTT
>TRBV10-3|NA|TRBD1|TRBJ2-7
CAIKARQGGTYEQYF
TGTGCCATCAAAGCCCGACAGGGGGGCACCTACGAGCAGTACTTC
>TRBV11-2|NA|NA|TRBJ2-7
CASSLESASERYF
TGTGCCAGCAGCTTAGAATCCGCCTCCGAGCGGTACTTC
>TRBV28|NA|TRBD2|TRBJ2-7
CASSLSGTSGGKYF
TGTGCCAGCAGTTTATCTGGGACTAGCGGGGGAAAGTACTTC
>TRBV3-1|NA|NA|TRBJ1-3
CASSQESPGWSGNTIYF
TGTGCCAGCAGCCAAGAGTCGCCTGGGTGGTCTGGAAACACCATATATTTT
>TRBV24-1|NA|NA|TRBJ2-1
CATSDRAAFNEQFF
TGTGCCACCAGTGATCGGGCAGCCTTTAATGAGCAGTTCTTC
>TRBV6-2/TRBV6-3|NA|NA|TRBJ1-6
CASRPGSLRSSYNSPLHF
TGTGCCAGCAGACCGGGATCCCTTAGGAGCTCCTATAATTCACCCCTCCACTTT